This TCR beta chain was profiled in a study of identical twins. Details on this clonotype: Its specificity is unknown.

TCRdb reprocessed the 5' RACE reads via MiXCR and lists one record per CDR3 protein. The sample comprises about 340,000 distinct CDR3 sequences, around 9% of which are singletons, and roughly 9% rests with the top ten. V was shortened by 4 bases and J by 5 bases, with 18 bases between the two germline ends. Germline values: CDR1 SGHRS, CDR2 YFSETQ. The CDR3 runs 16 residues. General study findings and limits: In zero-insertion analyses, partial confounding could arise from invariant MAIT and iNKT cells. Without tracking the same donors, conclusions rested on cross-sectional statistical analysis.

The sample consisted of naive T cells sorted from blood. This chain uses TRBV5-1 with TRBJ2-2; D perhaps matches TRBD1 (5 bases). The TCR originated in a woman aged 45 to 65 in good health. The CDR3 DNA is TGCGCCAGCAGCCAACGCGGTGGGGCTGGGACCGGGGAGCTGTTTTTT. As protein: CASSQRGGAGTGELFF.